This TCR beta chain was captured by sequencing in a study of T cell changes during pregnancy in multiple sclerosis. Sequencing was performed with immunoSEQ multiplex PCR; in TCRdb, only in-frame clones are kept and a portion is missing. Among several thousand clones listed, about 85% were seen once. V lost 4 bases to trimming and J lost 7 bases; unmatched junction nucleotides: 11. This CDR3 region has 15 residues. CDR1 is SGHRS, CDR2 YFSETQ, per germline. Sequences were derived from CD8+ T cells from peripheral blood mononuclear cells, sampled in the first trimester of pregnancy. The sequence was collected from a female donor in good health, enrolled as a control in a pregnancy study. V is TRBV5-1 and J is TRBJ2-7; TRBD1 matches at 10 bases. The CDR3 nucleotides are TGCGCCAGCAGCACAAGACAGGGGGCGGGCATGGAGCAGTACTTC. Amino acids: CASSTRQGAGMEQYF. Combining the CDR3 with reference TRBV5-1 and TRBJ2-7 gives the whole variable domain KAGVTQTPRYLIKTRGQQVTLSCSPISGHRSVSWYQQTPGQGLQFLFEYFSETQRNKGNFPGRFSGRQFSNSRSEMNVSTLELGDSALYLCASSTRQGAGMEQYFGPGTRLTVT.